These 18 T cell receptor beta chains were all obtained from the same sample, sequenced in a study of tissue T cells after allogeneic stem cell transplantation. Only in-frame clones appear in the TCRdb table, and some are missing; sequencing was by immunoSEQ multiplex PCR. The sample consists of 40,000 to 60,000 clones, 73% of them appearing once. Sequences were obtained from sorted cells pooled from one or two spleens. The receptors here all came from a pool of C57BL/6 mice in good health.

This clone was detected only a few times. Gene names and germline match the mouse. The observed sequence ends 1 residue before the CDR3 terminus, with the missing tail filled in from the germline J gene. The gene calls are TRBV4 and TRBJ1-2; TRBD1 agrees at 7 bases. The V gene end was trimmed by 5 bases and the J gene end by 3 bases; junction bases not matched to a gene: 0. Germline V gives CDR1 LGHDT, CDR2 YNNKQL (reference sequence). The CDR3 is 12 residues long. The CDR3 DNA, read in part, is TGTGCCAGCAGCCAGGGGGACTCCGACTACACC. Protein sequence: CASSQGDSDYT. The complete CDR3 protein is CASSQGDSDYTF.

Comments on this clone: Mouse gene names apply. The sequence runs out 1 residue before the end of the CDR3; the remainder is reconstructed from the germline J gene. The chain joins TRBV13-2 to TRBJ2-2; 13 bases are shared with TRBD2. CDR1 and CDR2 (germline): NNHNN, SYGAGS (reference sequence). Trimming took 3 bases from V and 0 from J; bases not matched to a gene: 5. CDR3 length equals 18 residues. The CDR3 DNA, read in part, is TGTGCCAGCGGTGTCCCGGGACTGGGGGGGGCAAACACCGGGCAGCTCTAC. Translated: CASGVPGLGGANTGQLY. From start to end, the CDR3 is CASGVPGLGGANTGQLYF.

On this clone: The genes are named according to mouse. The DNA ends 1 residue before the CDR3 does, and the rest of the CDR3 is filled in from the germline J gene. The chain has TRBV13-2 and TRBJ1-2; D call uncertain. The CDR3 is made up of 14 amino acids. Per the germline V gene, CDR1 is NNHNN and CDR2 is SYGAGS (reference sequence). V lost 0 bases and J 1 base, leaving 7 bases between the germline ends. CDR3 amino acids: CASGDAGINSDYTF. CDR3 DNA, as far as it was read: TGTGCCAGCGGTGATGCGGGCATAAACTCCGACTACACC.

With regard to this clone: Mouse germline and gene names are used. The sequence runs out 1 residue before the end of the CDR3; the remainder is reconstructed from the germline J gene. The chain combines TRBV1 with TRBJ1-1; D ambiguous. The CDR3 is 14 amino acids. The V end lost 1 base, the J end lost 4 bases, and 10 bases lay between the germline ends. Germline lookup yields CDR1 NSQYPW and CDR2 LRSPGD (reference sequence). The CDR3: CTCSAGREGTEVFF. Partial CDR3 DNA: TGCACCTGCAGTGCAGGGAGGGAGGGCACAGAAGTCTTC.

About this clone: Gene and germline names: mouse. Read data end 1 residue before the CDR3 end; the end is taken from the germline J gene. The chain uses TRBV26 and TRBJ1-6; D uncertain. TRBJ1-6 belongs to the ORF category, with a function that is uncertain. The CDR3 length is 13 residues. V was pared by 6 bases and J by 0 bases, with 3 bases between. CDR1 and CDR2 (germline): KGHPV, FQNQEV (reference sequence). The sequenced part of the CDR3 DNA is TGTGCCAGCAGCAGTTCCTATAATTCGCCCCTCTAC. This translates into CASSSSYNSPLY. From start to end, the CDR3 is CASSSSYNSPLYF.

As to this clone: The gene names given are mouse names. The CDR3 extends 1 residue past the end of the read, so its final part is completed from the germline J gene. The V and J genes are TRBV3 and TRBJ2-1; D remains ambiguous. Trimming pared 3 bases from V and 9 bases from J, leaving 0 bases between. This CDR3 comprises 9 residues. The germline V gene has CDR1 SNHLY and CDR2 FYNGKV (reference sequence). CDR3 DNA, as far as it was read: TGTGCCAGCAGCTTTGAGCAGTTC. This encodes CASSFEQF. The CDR3, in full, reads CASSFEQFF.

Of note for this clone: Germline and genes: mouse. The sequenced fragment ends 1 residue before the CDR3 boundary, so the rest is inferred from the germline J gene. This rearrangement joins TRBV3 to TRBJ1-4, with 7 bases that match TRBD1. The junction had 3 bases not matched to a gene; V was cut back by 6 bases and J by 5 bases. CDR1 is SNHLY and CDR2 is FYNGKV in the germline V gene (reference sequence). This CDR3 spans 13 amino acids. Incomplete CDR3 DNA: TGTGCCAGCAGTCCGACAGGGAACGAAAGATTATTT. Translation gives CASSPTGNERLF. In full, the CDR3 is CASSPTGNERLFF.

This clone showed up just a few times. Mouse names are used for the genes. The read comes to an end 1 residue before the CDR3 does, leaving the germline J gene to fill in the end. This chain links TRBV14 with TRBJ1-2; D is unclear. Germline lookup yields CDR1 SGHDT and CDR2 FRDEAV. V lost 5 bases and J 0 bases, leaving 5 bases between the germline ends. The CDR3 has 12 amino acids. CDR3 bases read: TGTGCCAGCAGACAGTCAAACTCCGACTACACC. As protein: CASRQSNSDYT. The whole CDR3 region reads CASRQSNSDYTF.

With respect to this clone: Genes and germline are mouse. The read terminates 1 residue ahead of where the CDR3 ends, so the germline J gene completes it. The chain has TRBV13-1 and TRBJ2-4, with 10 bases lining up with TRBD2. Losses at the gene ends were 0 bases for V and 2 bases for J; bases not matched to a gene: 6. The CDR3 totals 17 residues. Germline V gene data show CDR1 as NSHNY and CDR2 as SYGAGN. The part of the CDR3 DNA that was read is TGTGCCAGCAGTGATGCGCGGCTGGGGGGGCCTCAAAACACCTTGTAC. Its translation: CASSDARLGGPQNTLY. The entire CDR3 protein reads CASSDARLGGPQNTLYF.

A word on this clone: Gene names are mouse gene names. The observed sequence ends 1 residue before the CDR3 terminus, with the missing tail filled in from the germline J gene. The chain recombines TRBV3 with TRBJ1-4; no reliable D call. The length of the CDR3 is 15 residues. Trimming stripped 1 base from V and 1 base from J, with 7 bases between. Per the germline V gene, CDR1 is SNHLY and CDR2 is FYNGKV (reference sequence). CDR3: CASSLGLNSNERLFF. Partial CDR3 DNA: TGTGCCAGCAGCTTAGGGCTAAATTCCAACGAAAGATTATTT. The entire variable domain, with the rest obtained from reference TRBV3 and TRBJ1-4, is as follows: GPKVLQIPSHQIIDMGQMVTLNCDPVSNHLYFYWYKQILGQQMEFLVNFYNGKVMEKSKLFKDQFSVERPDGSYFTLKIQPTALEDSAVYFCASSLGLNSNERLFFGHGTKLSVL.

This clone was recorded a few times. The gene symbols are mouse symbols. The CDR3 end is not reached by the read, which stops 1 residue before it; the germline J gene fills it in. The chain couples TRBV16 to TRBJ2-7, with D tentatively TRBD1 (6 bases). The CDR3 spans 14 residues. CDR1 and CDR2 from the germline V gene are SGHSA and FRNQAP. V was clipped by 3 bases and J by 0 bases, with 9 bases between them. The CDR3 sequence is CASSLRDNSYEQYF. The DNA read from the CDR3 is TGTGCAAGCAGCTTGCGGGACAACTCCTATGAACAGTAC.

About this clone: The germline and genes are mouse ones. The read falls 1 residue short of the CDR3 end, and the missing part is taken from the germline J gene. The gene calls are TRBV23 and TRBJ2-4; the D call TRBD2 from the table was never checked on the DNA. The V gene's germline CDR1 is KGHTA and CDR2 FQNQQP. There are 15 residues in the CDR3. CDR3 DNA, as far as it was read: TGCTCCAGCAGTCAATCGCGGGGGGGCGGAAACACCTTGTAC. Amino acids: CSSSQSRGGGNTLY. The CDR3 in its entirety is CSSSQSRGGGNTLYF.

Note on this clone: Gene labels here are mouse ones. With the read ending 1 residue before the CDR3 end, the germline J gene is used to fill in that end. The genes are TRBV13-2 and TRBJ2-2, with TRBD2 as a possible D gene (5 bases). The V gene lost 0 bases and the J gene lost 7 bases, with 10 bases spanning the gap. Per the germline V gene, CDR1 is NNHNN and CDR2 is SYGAGS (reference sequence). The CDR3 sequence is 14 residues long. The sequenced part of the CDR3 DNA is TGTGCCAGCGGTGATGCTGGGATGGGCGGGCAGCTCTAC. This encodes CASGDAGMGGQLY. The whole CDR3 sequence reads CASGDAGMGGQLYF.

A few counts support this clone. Germline and genes: mouse. The read comes to an end 1 residue before the CDR3 does, leaving the germline J gene to fill in the end. This chain joins TRBV13-2 and TRBJ2-1; a weak D match, TRBD2 (6 bases). This CDR3 spans 14 amino acids. The germline V and J ends were trimmed by 0 bases and 4 bases, with 8 bases remaining between them. Germline V lookup: CDR1 NNHNN, CDR2 SYGAGS (reference sequence). The CDR3 bases that were read are TGTGCCAGCGGTGATGCCCTGGGGTATGCTGAGCAGTTC. Translation gives CASGDALGYAEQF. The CDR3 as a whole reads CASGDALGYAEQFF.

About this clone: Gene names are mouse gene names. Read coverage stops 1 residue before the CDR3 terminus; the germline J gene supplies the remainder. The rearrangement uses TRBV13-2 and TRBJ1-1; 10 bases line up with TRBD1. CDR3 length: 15 amino acids. Trimming at V came to 1 base and at J to 3 bases, leaving 3 bases not matched to a gene. Germline values: CDR1 NNHNN, CDR2 SYGAGS (reference sequence). Here the CDR3 reads CASGDRQGAYTEVFF. Partial CDR3 DNA: TGTGCCAGCGGTGATCGACAGGGGGCGTACACAGAAGTCTTC.

As concerns this clone: Gene names follow the mouse nomenclature. The read stops 1 residue short of the end of the CDR3; the missing end is completed from the germline J gene. The chain links TRBV2 to TRBJ1-6; 7 nucleotides align to TRBD1. TRBJ1-6 is an ORF, with its function uncertain. J gave up 4 bases and V 2 bases, and 2 bases lay outside the gene matches. This CDR3 comprises 15 residues. CDR1 is LGHNA and CDR2 is YSYQKL in the germline V gene. The CDR3 bases that were read are TGTGCCAGCAGCCAACCACAGGGGTATAATTCGCCCCTCTAC. It codes for CASSQPQGYNSPLY. The full CDR3 protein is CASSQPQGYNSPLYF.

A remark on this clone: The listed genes are named as in mouse. The read terminates 1 residue before the CDR3 end, so the remaining end is supplied by the germline J gene. The chain is built from TRBV15 and TRBJ2-1; D is unclear. Germline V gene sequence: CDR1 SGHND, CDR2 FRSKSL. The CDR3 runs to 11 residues. With 3 bases removed from V and 7 bases from J, the gap between germline ends came to 4 bases. CDR3 DNA (partial): TGTGCCAGCAGTTTGGGGGCTGAGCAGTTC. Translation: CASSLGAEQF. The CDR3 in its entirety is CASSLGAEQFF.

This clone was found once. The gene symbols are mouse symbols. Sequencing ends 1 residue short of the CDR3 end; the germline J gene provides the rest. V is TRBV13-2 and J is TRBJ1-5, with D possibly TRBD1 on 6 matching bases. The CDR3 is made up of 13 amino acids. The germline V gene encodes CDR1 NNHNN and CDR2 SYGAGS (reference sequence). Trimming pared 2 bases from V and 4 bases from J, leaving 7 bases between. CDR3 loop: CASGEGTNQAPLF. The CDR3 DNA, read in part, is TGTGCCAGCGGTGAGGGGACAAACCAGGCTCCGCTT.